This T cell receptor (beta chain) is from a study of T-cell reconstitution after alpha-beta-depleted transplantation in children. V gave up 0 bases and J gave up 2 bases, with 17 bases separating them. Germline assignment: CDR1 GTSNPN and CDR2 SVGIG (reference sequence). This CDR3 is 16 amino acids long. Unique molecular identifiers featured in how the TCRbeta library was prepared. TCRdb re-called the PCR reads with MiXCR, one entry per CDR3 protein. The sample carries fewer than 550,000 distinct CDR3 sequences, 15% to 20% recorded once. This material consisted of PBMCs, mostly from graft donor cells, taken 360 days after TCRalphabeta/CD19-depleted stem cell transplant. The chain uses TRBV30 and TRBJ2-7; D possibly corresponds to TRBD2 (5 bases). This TCR was sampled from a boy in the first two years of life who had a stem cell transplant for Wiskott-Aldrich syndrome, so the T cells may come from the graft donor. In DNA form, the CDR3 reads TGTGCCTGGAGTGTAGGGCTAGCCAGGCGGCCCTACGAGCAGTACTTC. This encodes CAWSVGLARRPYEQYF.